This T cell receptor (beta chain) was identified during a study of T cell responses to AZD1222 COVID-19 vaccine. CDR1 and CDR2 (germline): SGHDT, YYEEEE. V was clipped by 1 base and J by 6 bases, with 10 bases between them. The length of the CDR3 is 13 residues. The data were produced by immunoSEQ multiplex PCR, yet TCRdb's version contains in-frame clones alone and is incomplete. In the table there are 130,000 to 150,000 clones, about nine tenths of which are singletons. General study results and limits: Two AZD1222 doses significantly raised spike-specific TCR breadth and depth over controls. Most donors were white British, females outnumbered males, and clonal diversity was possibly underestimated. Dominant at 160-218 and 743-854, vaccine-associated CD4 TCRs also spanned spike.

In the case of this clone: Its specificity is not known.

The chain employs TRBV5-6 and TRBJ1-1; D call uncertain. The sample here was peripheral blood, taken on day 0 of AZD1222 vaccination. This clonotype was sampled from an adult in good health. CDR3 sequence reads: CASSLSGGAEAFF. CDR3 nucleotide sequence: TGTGCCAGCAGCTTGTCGGGTGGCGCTGAAGCTTTCTTT.